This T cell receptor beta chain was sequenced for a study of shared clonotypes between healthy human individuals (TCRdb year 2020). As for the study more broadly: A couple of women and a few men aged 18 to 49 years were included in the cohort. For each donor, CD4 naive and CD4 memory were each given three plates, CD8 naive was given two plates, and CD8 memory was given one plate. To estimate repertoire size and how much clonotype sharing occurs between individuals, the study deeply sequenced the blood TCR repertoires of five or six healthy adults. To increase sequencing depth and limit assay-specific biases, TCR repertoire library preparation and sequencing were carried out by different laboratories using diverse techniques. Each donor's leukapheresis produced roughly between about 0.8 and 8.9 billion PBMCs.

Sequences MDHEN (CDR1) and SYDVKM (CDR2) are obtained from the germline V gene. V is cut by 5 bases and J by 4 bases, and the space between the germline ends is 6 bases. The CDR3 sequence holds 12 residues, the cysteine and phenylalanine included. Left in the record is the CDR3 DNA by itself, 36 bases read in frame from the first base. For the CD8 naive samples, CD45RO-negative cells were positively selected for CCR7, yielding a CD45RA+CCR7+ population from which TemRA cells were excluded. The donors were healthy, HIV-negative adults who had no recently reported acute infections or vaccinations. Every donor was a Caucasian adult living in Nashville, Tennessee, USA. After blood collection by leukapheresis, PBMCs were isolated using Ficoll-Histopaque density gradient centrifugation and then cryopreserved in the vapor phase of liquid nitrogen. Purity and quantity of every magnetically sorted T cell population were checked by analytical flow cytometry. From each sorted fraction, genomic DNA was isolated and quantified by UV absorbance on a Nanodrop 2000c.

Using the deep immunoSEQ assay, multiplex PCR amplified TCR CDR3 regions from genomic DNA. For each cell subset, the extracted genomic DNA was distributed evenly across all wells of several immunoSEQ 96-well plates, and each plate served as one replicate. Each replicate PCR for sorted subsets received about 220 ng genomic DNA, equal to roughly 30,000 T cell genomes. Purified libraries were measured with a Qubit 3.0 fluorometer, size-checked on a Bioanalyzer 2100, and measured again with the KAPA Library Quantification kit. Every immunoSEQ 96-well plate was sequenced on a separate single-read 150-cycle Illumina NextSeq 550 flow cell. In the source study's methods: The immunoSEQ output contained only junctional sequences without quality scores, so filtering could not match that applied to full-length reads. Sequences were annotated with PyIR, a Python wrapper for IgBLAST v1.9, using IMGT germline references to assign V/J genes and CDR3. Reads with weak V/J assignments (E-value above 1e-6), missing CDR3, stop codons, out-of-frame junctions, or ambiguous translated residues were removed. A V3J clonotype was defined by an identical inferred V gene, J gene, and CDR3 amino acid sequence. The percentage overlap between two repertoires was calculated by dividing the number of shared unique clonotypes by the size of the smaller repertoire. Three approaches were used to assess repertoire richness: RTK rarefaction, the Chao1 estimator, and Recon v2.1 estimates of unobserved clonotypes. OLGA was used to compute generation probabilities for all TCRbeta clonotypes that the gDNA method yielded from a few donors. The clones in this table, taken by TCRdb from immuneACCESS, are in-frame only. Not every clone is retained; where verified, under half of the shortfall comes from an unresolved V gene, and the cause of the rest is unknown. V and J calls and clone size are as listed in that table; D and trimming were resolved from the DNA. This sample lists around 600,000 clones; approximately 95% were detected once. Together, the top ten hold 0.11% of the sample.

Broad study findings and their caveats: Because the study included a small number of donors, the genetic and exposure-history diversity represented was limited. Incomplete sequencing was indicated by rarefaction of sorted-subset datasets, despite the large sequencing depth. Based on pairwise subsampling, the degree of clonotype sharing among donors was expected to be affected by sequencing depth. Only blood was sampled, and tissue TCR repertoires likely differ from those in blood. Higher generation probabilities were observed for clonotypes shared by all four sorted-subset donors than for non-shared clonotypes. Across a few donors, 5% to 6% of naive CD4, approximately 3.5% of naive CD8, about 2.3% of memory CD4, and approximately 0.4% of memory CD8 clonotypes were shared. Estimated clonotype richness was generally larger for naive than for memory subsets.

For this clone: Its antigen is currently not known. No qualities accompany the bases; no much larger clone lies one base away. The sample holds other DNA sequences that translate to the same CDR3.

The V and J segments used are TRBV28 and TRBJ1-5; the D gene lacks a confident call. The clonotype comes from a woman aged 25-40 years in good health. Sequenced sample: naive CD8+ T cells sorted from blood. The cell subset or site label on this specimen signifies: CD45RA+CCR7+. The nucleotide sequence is TGTGCCAGCAGTCCCCGTAATCAGCCCCAGCATTTT. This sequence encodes CASSPRNQPQHF.